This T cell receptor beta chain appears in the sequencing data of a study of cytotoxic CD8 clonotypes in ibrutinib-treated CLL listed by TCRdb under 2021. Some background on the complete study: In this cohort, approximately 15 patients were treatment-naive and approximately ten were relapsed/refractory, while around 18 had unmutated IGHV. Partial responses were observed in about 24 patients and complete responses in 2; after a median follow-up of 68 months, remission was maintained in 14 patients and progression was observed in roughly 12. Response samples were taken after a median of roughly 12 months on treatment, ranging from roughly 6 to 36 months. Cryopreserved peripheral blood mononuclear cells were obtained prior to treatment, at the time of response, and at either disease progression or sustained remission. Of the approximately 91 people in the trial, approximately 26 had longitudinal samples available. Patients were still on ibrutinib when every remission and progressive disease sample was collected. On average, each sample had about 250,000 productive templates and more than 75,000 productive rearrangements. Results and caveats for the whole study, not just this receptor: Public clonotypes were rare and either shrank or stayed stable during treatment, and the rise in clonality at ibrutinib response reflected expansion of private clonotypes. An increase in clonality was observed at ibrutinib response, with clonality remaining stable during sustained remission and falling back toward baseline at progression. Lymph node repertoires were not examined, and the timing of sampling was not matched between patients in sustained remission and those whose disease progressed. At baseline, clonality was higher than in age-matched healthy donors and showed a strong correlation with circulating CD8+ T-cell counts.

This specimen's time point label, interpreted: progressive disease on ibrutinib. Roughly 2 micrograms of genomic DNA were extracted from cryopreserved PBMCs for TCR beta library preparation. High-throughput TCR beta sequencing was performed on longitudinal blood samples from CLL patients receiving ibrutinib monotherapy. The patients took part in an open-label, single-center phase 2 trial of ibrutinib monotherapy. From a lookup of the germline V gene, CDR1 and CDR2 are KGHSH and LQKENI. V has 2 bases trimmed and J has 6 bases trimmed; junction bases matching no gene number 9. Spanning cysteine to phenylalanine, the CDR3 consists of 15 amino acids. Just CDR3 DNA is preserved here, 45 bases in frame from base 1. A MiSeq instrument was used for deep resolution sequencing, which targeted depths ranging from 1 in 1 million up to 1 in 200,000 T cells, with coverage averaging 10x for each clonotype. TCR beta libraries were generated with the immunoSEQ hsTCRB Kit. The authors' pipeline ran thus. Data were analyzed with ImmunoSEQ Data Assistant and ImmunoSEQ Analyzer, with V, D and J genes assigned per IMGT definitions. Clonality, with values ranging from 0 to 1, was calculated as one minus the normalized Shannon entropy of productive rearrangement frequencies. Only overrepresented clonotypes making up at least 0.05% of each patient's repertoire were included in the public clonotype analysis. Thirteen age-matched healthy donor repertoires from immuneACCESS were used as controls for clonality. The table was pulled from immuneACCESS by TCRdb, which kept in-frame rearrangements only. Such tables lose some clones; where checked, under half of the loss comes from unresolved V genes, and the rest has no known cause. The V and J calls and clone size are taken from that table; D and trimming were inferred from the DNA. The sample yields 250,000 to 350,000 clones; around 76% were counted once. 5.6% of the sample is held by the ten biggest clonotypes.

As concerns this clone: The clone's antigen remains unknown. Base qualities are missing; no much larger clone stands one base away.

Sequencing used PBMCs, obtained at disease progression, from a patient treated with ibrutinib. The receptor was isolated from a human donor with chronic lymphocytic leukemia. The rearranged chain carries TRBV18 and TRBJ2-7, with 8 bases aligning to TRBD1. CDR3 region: CASSPWAGGVSEQYF. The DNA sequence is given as TGTGCCAGCTCACCATGGGCAGGGGGCGTTAGCGAGCAGTACTTC.